This entry features one TCR beta chain sequence. The antigen remains undetermined. CDR1 is SGDLS and CDR2 is YYNGEE in the germline V gene. Trimming at V came to 0 bases and at J to 0 bases, leaving 6 bases not matched to a gene. The CDR3 is 17 residues long. This sample is part of a study of Ad26.COV2.S vaccination and SARS-CoV-2 variants. Study-wide context: As a participant in COV1001, the donor was in the Ad26.COV2.S trial arm. Whole-study results and caveats: Higher spike-specific TCR breadth was found in vaccine recipients than in placebo recipients. Reported post-vaccination CD8+ and CD4+ T cell responses to spike showed substantial breadth.

Libraries were prepared by immunoSEQ multiplex PCR; TCRdb keeps only in-frame clonotypes and omits some of them. The profile shows about 480,000 clones, approximately 88% of them singletons. Documented treatment: 19 received Ad26.COV2.S at low or high dose, single or two shots; about 5 received placebo; per-sample allocation not given. Sampling happened 63 days after the first vaccine or placebo injection. The sample in question was peripheral blood, obtained in a trial of Ad26.COV2.S vaccine versus placebo. This sequence was found in a person between 18 and 65 years old who received the Ad26.COV2.S COVID-19 vaccine or a placebo. The chain combines TRBV9 with TRBJ1-2, with 9 bases matching TRBD1. The CDR3 region has the DNA TGTGCCAGCAGCGTAGGGCCGGGACAGGGCACTAACTATGGCTACACCTTC. Its protein product is CASSVGPGQGTNYGYTF.